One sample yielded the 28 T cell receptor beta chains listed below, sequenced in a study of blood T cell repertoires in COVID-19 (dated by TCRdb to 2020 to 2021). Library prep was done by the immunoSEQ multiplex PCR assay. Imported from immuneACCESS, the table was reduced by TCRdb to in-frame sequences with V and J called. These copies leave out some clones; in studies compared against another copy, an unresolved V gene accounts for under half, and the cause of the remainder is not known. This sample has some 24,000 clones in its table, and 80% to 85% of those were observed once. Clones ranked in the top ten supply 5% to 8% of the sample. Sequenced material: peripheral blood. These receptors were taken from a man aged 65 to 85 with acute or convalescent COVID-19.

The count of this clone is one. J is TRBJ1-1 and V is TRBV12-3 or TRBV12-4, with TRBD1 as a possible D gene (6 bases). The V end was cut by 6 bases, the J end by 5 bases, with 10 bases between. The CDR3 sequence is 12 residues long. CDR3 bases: TGTGCCAGCAGGGGGGGGCATACTGAAGCTTTCTTT. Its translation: CASRGGHTEAFF.

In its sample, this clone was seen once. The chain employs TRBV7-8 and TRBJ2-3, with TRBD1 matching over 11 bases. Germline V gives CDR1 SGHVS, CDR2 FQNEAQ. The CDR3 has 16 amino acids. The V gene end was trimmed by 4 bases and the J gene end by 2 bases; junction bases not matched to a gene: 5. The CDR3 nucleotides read TGTGCCAGCAGCTCGAGGGACAGGGGGATCACAGATACGCAGTATTTT. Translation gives CASSSRDRGITDTQYF.

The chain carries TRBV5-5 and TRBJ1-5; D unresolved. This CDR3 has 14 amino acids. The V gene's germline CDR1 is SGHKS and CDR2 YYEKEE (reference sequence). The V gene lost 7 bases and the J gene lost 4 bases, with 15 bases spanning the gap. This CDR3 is CASGNMLANQPQHF. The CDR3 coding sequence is TGTGCCAGCGGGAACATGCTAGCGAATCAGCCCCAGCATTTT.

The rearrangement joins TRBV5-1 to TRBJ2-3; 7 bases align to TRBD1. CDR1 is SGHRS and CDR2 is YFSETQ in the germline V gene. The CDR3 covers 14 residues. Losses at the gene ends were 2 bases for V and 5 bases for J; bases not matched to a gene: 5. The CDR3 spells CASSFGTVLDTQYF. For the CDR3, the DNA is TGCGCCAGCAGCTTCGGGACAGTTTTAGATACGCAGTATTTT.

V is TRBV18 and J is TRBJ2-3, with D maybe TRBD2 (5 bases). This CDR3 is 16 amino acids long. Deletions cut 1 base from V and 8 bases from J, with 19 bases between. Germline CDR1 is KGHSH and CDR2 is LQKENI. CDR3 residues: CASSPLEGVLQVTQYF. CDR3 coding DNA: TGTGCCAGCTCACCACTCGAGGGCGTCTTACAAGTTACGCAGTATTTT. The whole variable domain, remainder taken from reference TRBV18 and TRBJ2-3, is NAGVMQNPRHLVRRRGQEARLRCSPMKGHSHVYWYRQLPEEGLKFMVYLQKENIIDESGMPKERFSAEFPKEGPSILRIQQVVRGDSAAYFCASSPLEGVLQVTQYFGPGTRLTVL.

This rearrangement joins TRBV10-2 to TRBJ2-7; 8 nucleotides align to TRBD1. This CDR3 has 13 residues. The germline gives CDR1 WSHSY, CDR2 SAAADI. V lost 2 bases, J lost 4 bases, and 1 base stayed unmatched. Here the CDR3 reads CASSEGQGYEQYF. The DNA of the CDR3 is TGCGCCAGCAGTGAGGGACAGGGATACGAGCAGTACTTC.

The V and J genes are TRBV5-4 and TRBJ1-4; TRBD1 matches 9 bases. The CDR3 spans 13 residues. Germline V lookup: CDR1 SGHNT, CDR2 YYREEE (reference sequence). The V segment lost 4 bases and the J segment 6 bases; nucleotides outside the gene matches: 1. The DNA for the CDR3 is TGTGCCAGCAGCCGGACAGGGGATGAAAAACTGTTTTTT. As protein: CASSRTGDEKLFF.

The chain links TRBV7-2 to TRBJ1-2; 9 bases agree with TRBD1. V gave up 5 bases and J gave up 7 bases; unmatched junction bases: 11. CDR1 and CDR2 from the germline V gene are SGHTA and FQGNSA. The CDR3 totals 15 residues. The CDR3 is CASSLGQGLFGGYTF. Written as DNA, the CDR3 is TGTGCCAGCAGCCTGGGACAGGGTCTTTTTGGTGGCTACACCTTC.

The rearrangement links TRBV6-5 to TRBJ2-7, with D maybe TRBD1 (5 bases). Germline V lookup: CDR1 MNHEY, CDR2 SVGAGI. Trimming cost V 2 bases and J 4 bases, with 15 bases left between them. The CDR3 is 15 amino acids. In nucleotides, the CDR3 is TGTGCCAGCAGTTACGGTAGGGTAGGGGCTTACGAGCAGTACTTC. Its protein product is CASSYGRVGAYEQYF.

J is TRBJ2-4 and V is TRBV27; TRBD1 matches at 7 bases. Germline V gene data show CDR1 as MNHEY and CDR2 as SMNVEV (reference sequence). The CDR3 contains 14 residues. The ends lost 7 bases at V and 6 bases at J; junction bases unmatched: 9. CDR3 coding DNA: TGTGCCAGCAACCCGACAGGGTTTAGAAACATTCAGTACTTC. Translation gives CASNPTGFRNIQYF.

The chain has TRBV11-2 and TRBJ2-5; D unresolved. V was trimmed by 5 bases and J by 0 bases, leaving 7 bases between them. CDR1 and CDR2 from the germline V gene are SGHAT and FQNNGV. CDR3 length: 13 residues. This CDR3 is CASSERYQETQYF. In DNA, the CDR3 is TGTGCCAGCAGCGAACGGTACCAAGAGACCCAGTACTTC. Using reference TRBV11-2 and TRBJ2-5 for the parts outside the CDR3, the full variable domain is EAGVAQSPRYKIIEKRQSVAFWCNPISGHATLYWYQQILGQGPKLLIQFQNNGVVDDSQLPKDRFSAERLKGVDSTLKIQPAKLEDSAVYLCASSERYQETQYFGPGTRLLVL.

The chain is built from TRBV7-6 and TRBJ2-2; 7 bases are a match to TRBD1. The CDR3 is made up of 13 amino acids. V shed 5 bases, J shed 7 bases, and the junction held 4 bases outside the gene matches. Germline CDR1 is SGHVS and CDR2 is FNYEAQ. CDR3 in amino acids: CASSATGIGELFF. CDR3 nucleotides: TGTGCCAGCAGCGCGACAGGGATCGGGGAGCTGTTTTTT.

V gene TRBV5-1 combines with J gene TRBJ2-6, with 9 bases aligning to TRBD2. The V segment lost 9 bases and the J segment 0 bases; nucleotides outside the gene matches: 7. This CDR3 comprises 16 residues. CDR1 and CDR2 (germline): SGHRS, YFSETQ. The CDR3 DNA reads TGCGCCACCCGGACTAGCGTGAACTCTGGGGCCAACGTCCTGACTTTC. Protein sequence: CATRTSVNSGANVLTF.

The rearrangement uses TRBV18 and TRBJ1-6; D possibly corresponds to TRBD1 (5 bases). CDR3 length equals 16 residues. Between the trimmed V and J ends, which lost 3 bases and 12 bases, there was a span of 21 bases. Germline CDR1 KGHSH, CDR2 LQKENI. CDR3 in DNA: TGTGCCAGCTCACCGTCGTCGGGGGTTCAGGATGGACCCCTCCACTTT. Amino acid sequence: CASSPSSGVQDGPLHF.

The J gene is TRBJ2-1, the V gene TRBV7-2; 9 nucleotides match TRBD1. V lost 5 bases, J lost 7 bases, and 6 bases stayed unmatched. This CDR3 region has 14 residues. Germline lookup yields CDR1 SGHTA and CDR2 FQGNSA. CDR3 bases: TGTGCCAGCAGCACTGACAGGGGGAGAAATGAGCAGTTCTTC. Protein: CASSTDRGRNEQFF.

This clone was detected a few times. The CDR3 DNA reads as TGCAGCGGCAAACTAGCGGGGGCCTACAATGAGCAGTTCTTC. It translates to CSGKLAGAYNEQFF. The genes are TRBV29-1 and TRBJ2-1; 11 bases fit TRBD2. The ends lost 7 bases at V and 2 bases at J; junction bases unmatched: 4. Germline V CDR1 and CDR2: SQVTM, ANQGSEA. The CDR3 is 14 residues long.

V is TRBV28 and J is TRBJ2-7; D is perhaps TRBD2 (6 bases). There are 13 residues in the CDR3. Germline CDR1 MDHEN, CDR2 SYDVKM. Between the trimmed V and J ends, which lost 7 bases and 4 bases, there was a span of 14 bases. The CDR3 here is CASTPRGPYEQYF. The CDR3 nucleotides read TGTGCCAGCACCCCGCGGGGCCCGTACGAGCAGTACTTC. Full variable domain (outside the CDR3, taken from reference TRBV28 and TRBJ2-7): DVKVTQSSRYLVKRTGEKVFLECVQDMDHENMFWYRQDPGLGLRLIYFSYDVKMKEKGDIPEGYSVSREKKERFSLILESASTNQTSMYLCASTPRGPYEQYFGPGTRLTVT.

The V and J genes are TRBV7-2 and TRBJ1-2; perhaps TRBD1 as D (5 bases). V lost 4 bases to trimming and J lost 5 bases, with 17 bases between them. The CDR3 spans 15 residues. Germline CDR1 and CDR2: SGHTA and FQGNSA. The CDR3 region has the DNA TGTGCCAGCAGCTACATCCAGGGAACCAAGTATGGCTACACCTTC. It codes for CASSYIQGTKYGYTF.

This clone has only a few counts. The CDR3 nucleotides are TGTGCCAGCAGCTTAAGCAGCAAGGGGCAACCCCAGCATTTT. Amino acid sequence: CASSLSSKGQPQHF. This chain uses TRBV7-8 with TRBJ1-5; tentatively, D is TRBD1 (5 bases). The CDR3 extends over 14 amino acids. V dropped 2 bases and J dropped 10 bases, with 15 bases sitting between them. CDR1 is SGHVS and CDR2 is FQNEAQ in the germline V gene.

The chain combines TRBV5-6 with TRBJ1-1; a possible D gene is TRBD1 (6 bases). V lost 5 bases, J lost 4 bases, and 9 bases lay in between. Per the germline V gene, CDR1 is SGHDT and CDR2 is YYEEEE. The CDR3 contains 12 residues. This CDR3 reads CASRTGFTEAFF. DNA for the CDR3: TGTGCCAGCAGAACAGGGTTCACTGAAGCTTTCTTT.

CDR3 in amino acids: CATTQSGTSYNEQFF. The CDR3 DNA reads TGTGCCACCACCCAAAGCGGGACGTCCTACAATGAGCAGTTCTTC. The rearrangement links TRBV24-1 to TRBJ2-1; TRBD2 matches at 7 bases. Germline CDR1 reads KGHDR; CDR2 reads SFDVKD. V shed 8 bases, J shed 1 base, and the junction held 7 bases outside the gene matches. The CDR3 has 15 residues.

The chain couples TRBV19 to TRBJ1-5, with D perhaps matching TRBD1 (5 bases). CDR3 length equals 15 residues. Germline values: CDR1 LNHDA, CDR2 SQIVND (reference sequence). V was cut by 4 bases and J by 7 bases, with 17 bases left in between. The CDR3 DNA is TGTGCCAGTAGTACCGGGTCGTCGGGGGGACAGCCCCAGCATTTT. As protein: CASSTGSSGGQPQHF.

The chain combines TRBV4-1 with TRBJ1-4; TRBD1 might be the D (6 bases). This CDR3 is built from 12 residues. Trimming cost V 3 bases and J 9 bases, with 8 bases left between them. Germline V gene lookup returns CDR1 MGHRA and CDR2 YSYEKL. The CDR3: CASSQGAQKLFF. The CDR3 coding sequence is TGCGCCAGCAGCCAGGGGGCACAAAAACTGTTTTTT.

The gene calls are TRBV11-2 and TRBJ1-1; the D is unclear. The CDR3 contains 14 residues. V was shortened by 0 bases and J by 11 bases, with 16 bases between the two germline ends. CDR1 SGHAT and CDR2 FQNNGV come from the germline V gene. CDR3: CASSLDGSFFAAFF. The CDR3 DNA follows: TGTGCCAGCAGCTTAGATGGGAGCTTTTTTGCGGCTTTCTTT.

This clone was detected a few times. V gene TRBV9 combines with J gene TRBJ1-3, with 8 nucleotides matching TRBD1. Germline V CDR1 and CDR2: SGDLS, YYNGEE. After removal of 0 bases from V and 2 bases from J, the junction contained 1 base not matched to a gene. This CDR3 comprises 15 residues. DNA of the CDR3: TGTGCCAGCAGCGTAGGGACAGGGACTGGAAACACCATATATTTT. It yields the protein CASSVGTGTGNTIYF.

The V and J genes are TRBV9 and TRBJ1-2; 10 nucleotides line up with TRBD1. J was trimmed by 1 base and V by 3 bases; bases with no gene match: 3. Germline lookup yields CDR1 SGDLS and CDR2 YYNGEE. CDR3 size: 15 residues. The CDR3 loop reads CASSGQGAFNYGYTF. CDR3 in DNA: TGTGCCAGCAGCGGACAGGGGGCTTTTAACTATGGCTACACCTTC.

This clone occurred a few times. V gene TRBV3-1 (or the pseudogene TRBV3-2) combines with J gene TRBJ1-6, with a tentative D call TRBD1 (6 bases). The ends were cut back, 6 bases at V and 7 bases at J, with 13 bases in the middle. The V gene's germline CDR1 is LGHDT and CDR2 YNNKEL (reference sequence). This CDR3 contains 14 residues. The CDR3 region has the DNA TGTGCCAGCAGGCTCGGGACACAAAATTCACCCCTCCACTTT. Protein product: CASRLGTQNSPLHF.

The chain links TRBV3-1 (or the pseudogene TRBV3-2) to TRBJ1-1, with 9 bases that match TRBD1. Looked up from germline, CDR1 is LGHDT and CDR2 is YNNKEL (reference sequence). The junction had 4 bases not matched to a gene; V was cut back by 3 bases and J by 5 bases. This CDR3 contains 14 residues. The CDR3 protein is CASSHLDRGTEAFF. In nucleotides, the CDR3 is TGTGCCAGCAGCCACCTTGACAGGGGGACTGAAGCTTTCTTT.